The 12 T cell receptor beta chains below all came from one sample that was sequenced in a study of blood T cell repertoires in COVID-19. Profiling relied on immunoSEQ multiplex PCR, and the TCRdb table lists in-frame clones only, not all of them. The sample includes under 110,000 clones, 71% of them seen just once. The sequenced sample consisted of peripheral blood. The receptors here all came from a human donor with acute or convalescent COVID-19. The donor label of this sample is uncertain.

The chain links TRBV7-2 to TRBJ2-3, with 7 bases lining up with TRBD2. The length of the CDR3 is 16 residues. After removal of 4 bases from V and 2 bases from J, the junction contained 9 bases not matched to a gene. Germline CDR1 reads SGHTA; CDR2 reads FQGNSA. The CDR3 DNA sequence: TGTGCCAGCAGCTCCAAGTGGCTAGCGGCCACAGATACGCAGTATTTT. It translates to CASSSKWLAATDTQYF.

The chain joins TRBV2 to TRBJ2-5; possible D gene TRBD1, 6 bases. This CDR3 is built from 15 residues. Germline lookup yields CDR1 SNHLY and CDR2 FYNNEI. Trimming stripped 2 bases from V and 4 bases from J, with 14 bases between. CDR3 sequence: CASSEIQGFGETQYF. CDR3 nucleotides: TGTGCCAGCAGTGAAATTCAGGGGTTTGGAGAGACCCAGTACTTC.

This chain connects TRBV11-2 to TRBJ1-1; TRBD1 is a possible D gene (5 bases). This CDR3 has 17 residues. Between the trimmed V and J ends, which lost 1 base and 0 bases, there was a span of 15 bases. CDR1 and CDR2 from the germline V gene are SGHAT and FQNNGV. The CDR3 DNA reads TGTGCCAGCAGCTTAGGGCCAGGGAGGCGATTGAACACTGAAGCTTTCTTT. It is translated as CASSLGPGRRLNTEAFF.

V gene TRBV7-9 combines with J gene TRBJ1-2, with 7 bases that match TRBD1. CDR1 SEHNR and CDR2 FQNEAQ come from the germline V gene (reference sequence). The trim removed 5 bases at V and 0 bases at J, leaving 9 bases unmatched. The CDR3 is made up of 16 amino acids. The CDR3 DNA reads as TGTGCCAGCAGCCGAGACAGGGCCCCTTCTAACTATGGCTACACCTTC. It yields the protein CASSRDRAPSNYGYTF. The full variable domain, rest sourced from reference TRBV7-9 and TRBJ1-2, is DTGVSQNPRHKITKRGQNVTFRCDPISEHNRLYWYRQTLGQGPEFLTYFQNEAQLEKSRLLSDRFSAERPKGSFSTLEIQRTEQGDSAMYLCASSRDRAPSNYGYTFGSGTRLTVV.

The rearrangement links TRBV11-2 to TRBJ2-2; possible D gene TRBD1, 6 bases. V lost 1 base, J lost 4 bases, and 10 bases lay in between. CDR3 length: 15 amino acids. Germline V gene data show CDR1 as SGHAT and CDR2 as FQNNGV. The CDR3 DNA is TGTGCCAGCAGCTTAGGGACAGTCGTCACCGGGGAGCTGTTTTTT. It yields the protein CASSLGTVVTGELFF.

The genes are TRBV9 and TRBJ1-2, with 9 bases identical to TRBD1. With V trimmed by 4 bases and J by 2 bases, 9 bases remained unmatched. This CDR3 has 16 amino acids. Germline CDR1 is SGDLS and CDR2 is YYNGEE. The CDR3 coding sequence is TGTGCCAGCAGCCTCCGGGACAGGGTTCTGAACTATGGCTACACCTTC. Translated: CASSLRDRVLNYGYTF.

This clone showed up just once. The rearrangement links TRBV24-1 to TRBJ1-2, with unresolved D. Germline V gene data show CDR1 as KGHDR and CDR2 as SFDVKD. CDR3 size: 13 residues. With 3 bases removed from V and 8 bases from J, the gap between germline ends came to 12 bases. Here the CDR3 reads CATSDPPPGGYTF. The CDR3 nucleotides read TGTGCCACCAGTGATCCACCTCCGGGGGGCTACACCTTC.

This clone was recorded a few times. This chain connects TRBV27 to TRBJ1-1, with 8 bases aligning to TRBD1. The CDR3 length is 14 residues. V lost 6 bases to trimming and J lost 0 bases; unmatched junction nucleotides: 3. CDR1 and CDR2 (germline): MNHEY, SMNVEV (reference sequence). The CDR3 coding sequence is TGTGCCAGCAGGAGACAGGGGATGAACACTGAAGCTTTCTTT. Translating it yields CASRRQGMNTEAFF.

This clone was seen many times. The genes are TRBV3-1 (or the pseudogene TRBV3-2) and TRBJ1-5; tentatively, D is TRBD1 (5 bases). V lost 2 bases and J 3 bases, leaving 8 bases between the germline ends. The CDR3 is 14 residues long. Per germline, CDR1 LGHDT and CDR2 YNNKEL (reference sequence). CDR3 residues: CASSQTGYNQPQHF. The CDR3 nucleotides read TGTGCCAGCAGCCAAACAGGTTACAATCAGCCCCAGCATTTT.

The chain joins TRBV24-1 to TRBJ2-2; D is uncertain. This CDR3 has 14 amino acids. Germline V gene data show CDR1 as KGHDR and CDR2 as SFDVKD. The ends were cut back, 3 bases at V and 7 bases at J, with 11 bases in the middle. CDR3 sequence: CATSDVSVDGELFF. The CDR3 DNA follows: TGTGCCACCAGTGATGTGAGCGTCGACGGGGAGCTGTTTTTT.

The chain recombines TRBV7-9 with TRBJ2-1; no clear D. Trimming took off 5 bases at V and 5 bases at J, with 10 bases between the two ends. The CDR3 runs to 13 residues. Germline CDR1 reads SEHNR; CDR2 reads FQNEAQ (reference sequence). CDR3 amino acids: CASSLYPDNEQFF. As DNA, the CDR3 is TGTGCCAGCAGCCTATACCCCGACAATGAGCAGTTCTTC. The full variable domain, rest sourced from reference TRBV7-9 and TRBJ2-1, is DTGVSQNPRHKITKRGQNVTFRCDPISEHNRLYWYRQTLGQGPEFLTYFQNEAQLEKSRLLSDRFSAERPKGSFSTLEIQRTEQGDSAMYLCASSLYPDNEQFFGPGTRLTVL.

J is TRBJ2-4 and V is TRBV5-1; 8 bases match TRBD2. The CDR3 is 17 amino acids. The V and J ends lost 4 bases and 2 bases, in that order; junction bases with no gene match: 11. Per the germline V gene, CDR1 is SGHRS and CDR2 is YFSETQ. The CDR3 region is CASSASRGGPPKNIQYF. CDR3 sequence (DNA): TGCGCCAGCAGCGCCAGCCGGGGGGGACCTCCCAAAAACATTCAGTACTTC.